The present T cell receptor beta chain was sequenced within a study of beta chain features in type 1 diabetes. General study findings and limits: PCR could preferentially amplify shorter templates, alike in patients and controls. In every one of the four CD4+ subsets, TCRB CDR3s were moderately but significantly shorter in Type 1 diabetes patients.

Expressed TCRB transcripts got sequenced, as all isolated RNA was reverse transcribed. Here immunoSEQ multiplex PCR was the method, and the copy in TCRdb shows in-frame clones only, minus some. This table holds around 710,000 clones, 9.5% to 15% found once. Via the markers CD45RO/CCR7/CD25/CD127/CD95/CD27, stem cell-like memory, regulatory, central memory and naive CD4+ cells were sorted. As to this clone: Its cognate antigen is unknown.

Per germline, CDR1 MGHDK and CDR2 SYGVNS. Between the trimmed V and J ends, which lost 1 base and 2 bases, there was a span of 8 bases. This CDR3 has 14 amino acids. The V and J genes are TRBV25-1 and TRBJ1-1; D perhaps matches TRBD1 (5 bases). Material: naive CD4+ T cells from blood. The TCR sequence derives from a man under 40 with type 1 diabetes. CDR3 residues: CASSEWRDNTEAFF. The CDR3 bases are TGTGCCAGCAGTGAATGGAGGGACAACACTGAAGCTTTCTTT. Full variable domain (missing parts from reference TRBV25-1 and TRBJ1-1): EADIYQTPRYLVIGTGKKITLECSQTMGHDKMYWYQQDPGMELHLIHYSYGVNSTEKGDLSSESTVSRIRTEHFPLTLESARPSHTSQYLCASSEWRDNTEAFFGQGTRLTVV.